These 27 T cell receptor beta chains were sequenced from one sample in a study of glioma-infiltrating T cells. Using RNA template, CDR3s of TCR alpha and beta were amplified with iRepertoire arm-PCR. TCRdb itself ran the multiplex PCR reads through MiXCR, one entry per CDR3 protein. This sample has 170,000 or so distinct CDR3 sequences, with about 40% found just once. Sequenced sample: glioma tissue, nonneoplastic brain tissue, or PBMCs (not recorded which). The receptors derive from a human donor with low-grade glioma or glioblastoma, undergoing nonglioma brain surgery, or in good health (not recorded which).

The chain is built from TRBV29-1 and TRBJ2-7; a possible D gene is TRBD2 (6 bases). This CDR3 is built from 11 residues. The germline CDR1 and CDR2 sequences are SQVTM and ANQGSEA. The germline V and J ends were trimmed by 6 bases and 3 bases, with 9 bases remaining between them. CDR3 bases: TGCAGCGTGCGGGGAAACTACGAGCAGTACTTC. Its protein product is CSVRGNYEQYF.

This clonotype was seen more than once but under ten times. Possible read error: a much larger clone is one base away. The rearrangement links TRBV28 to TRBJ2-5; D is possibly TRBD2 (5 bases). The J call is uncertain, as TRBJ2-1 better fits the DNA end. The germline gives CDR1 MDHEN, CDR2 SYDVKM. The CDR3 contains 14 residues. The CDR3 DNA follows: TGTGCCAGCAGTTTTCTAGCCGTGAAAGAGACCCAGTTCTTC. This encodes CASSFLAVKETQFF.

As to this clonotype: This could be a read error, since a much larger clone is one nucleotide away. The chain employs TRBV29-1 and TRBJ2-5; D unclear. The germline V gene has CDR1 SQVTM and CDR2 ANQGSEA. There are 12 residues in the CDR3. CDR3 nucleotides: TGCAGCGTTTTTAAGGGTTCAGAGACCAAGTACTTC. This translates into CSVFKGSETKYF.

This clonotype was recorded many times. The chain combines TRBV20-1 with TRBJ2-5; 7 bases are a match to TRBD2. Germline V CDR1 and CDR2: DFQATT, SNEGSKA (reference sequence). The V and J ends lost 5 bases and 4 bases, in that order; junction bases with no gene match: 13. This CDR3 contains 15 residues. CDR3 region: CSASSPTSWGETQYF. As DNA, the CDR3 is TGCAGTGCTTCCAGCCCGACTAGCTGGGGAGAGACCCAGTACTTC.

This clonotype has at least ten counts. The chain combines TRBV20-1 with TRBJ2-1, with D perhaps TRBD2 (6 bases). V lost 2 bases to trimming and J lost 7 bases, with 15 bases between them. Germline CDR1 and CDR2: DFQATT and SNEGSKA (reference sequence). CDR3 size: 14 residues. The chain's CDR3 is CSARKGGAGNEQFF. As DNA, the CDR3 is TGCAGTGCTAGAAAAGGAGGGGCCGGTAATGAGCAGTTCTTC.

This clonotype appeared a few times. This may be a read error: a much more frequent sequence differs by one nucleotide. The chain employs TRBV28 and TRBJ2-1, with 7 bases identical to TRBD1. Germline values: CDR1 MDHEN, CDR2 SYDVKM. CDR3 length: 15 amino acids. The CDR3 region is CASSNRGSIYNKQFF. Here the CDR3 DNA reads TGTGCCAGCAGTAACAGGGGTAGCATATACAATAAGCAGTTCTTC.

This clonotype was picked up many times. The CDR3 sequence is CASSFQGLSSKLFF. In nucleotides, the CDR3 is TGTGCCAGCAGCTTTCAGGGCCTCTCCTCTAAACTGTTTTTT. The gene calls are TRBV7-2 and TRBJ1-4; D may be TRBD1 (5 bases). Germline values: CDR1 SGHTA, CDR2 FQGNSA. V shed 3 bases and J shed 11 bases, with 16 bases lying between them. There are 14 residues in the CDR3. The whole variable domain, filled in from reference TRBV7-2 and TRBJ1-4, reads GAGVSQSPSNKVTEKGKDVELRCDPISGHTALYWYRQSLGQGLEFLIYFQGNSAPDKSGLPSDRFSAERTGGSVSTLTIQRTQQEDSAVYLCASSFQGLSSKLFFGSGTQLSVL.

To note about this clonotype: A read error may explain this, as a much larger clone is one base away. The chain carries TRBV20-1 and TRBJ1-2; D unclear. Germline CDR1 and CDR2: DFQATT and SNEGSKA (reference sequence). The CDR3 sequence is 15 residues long. V shed 6 bases and J shed 5 bases, with 22 bases lying between them. The CDR3 DNA reads as TGCAGTGCCGAACCGGGTTGGTGTTGGGGATATGGCTACACCTTC. It encodes CSAEPGWCWGYGYTF.

This clonotype has ten or more counts. The genes are TRBV29-1 and TRBJ2-1; possible D gene TRBD2, 6 bases. Germline values: CDR1 SQVTM, CDR2 ANQGSEA. The CDR3 sequence is 13 residues long. V shed 7 bases and J shed 6 bases, with 16 bases lying between them. The CDR3 spells CSGDLHSGNEQFF. The CDR3 region has the DNA TGCAGCGGCGACCTTCATAGCGGCAATGAGCAGTTCTTC.

This clonotype was picked up a small number of times. A much larger clone differs by one base, so this may be a read error. No conserved phenylalanine or tryptophan ends this CDR3, so it is likely a read error. The V and J genes are TRBV15 and TRBJ2-7; 9 nucleotides align to TRBD2. CDR1 and CDR2 from the germline V gene are LNHNV and YYDKDF (reference sequence). V lost 6 bases to trimming and J lost 4 bases; unmatched junction nucleotides: 7. The CDR3 has 14 residues. CDR3 protein: CATSTGLAGYEQYL. CDR3 bases: TGTGCCACCAGTACCGGGCTAGCGGGGTACGAGCAGTACCTC.

CDR3 DNA: TGTGCCAGCACTATACCCCCGACTAGCGGGATGGAGAATGAGCAGTTCTTC. Translating gives CASTIPPTSGMENEQFF. The chain combines TRBV28 with TRBJ2-1, with TRBD2 matching 11 bases. CDR1 is MDHEN and CDR2 is SYDVKM in the germline V gene. Trimming took 7 bases from V and 7 from J; bases not matched to a gene: 15. The CDR3 loop spans 17 amino acids.

A remark on this clonotype: A single base separates this from a much larger clone, so it may be a read error. The V gene is TRBV4-1, the J gene TRBJ2-7; 7 bases match TRBD1. CDR3 size: 13 residues. Germline CDR1 is MGHRA and CDR2 is YSYEKL. V dropped 7 bases and J dropped 6; count of bases not matched to a gene: 9. CDR3 coding DNA: TGCGCCAGCATCCATAGACAGGGAGCCGAGCAGTACTTC. It yields the protein CASIHRQGAEQYF.

This sequence joins TRBV24-1 and TRBJ2-5; the D is unclear. Trimming took 8 bases from V and 10 from J, leaving 19 bases between them. The CDR3 is 13 amino acids. CDR1 KGHDR and CDR2 SFDVKD come from the germline V gene. CDR3 loop: CATKGSRGEDQYF. Here the CDR3 DNA reads TGTGCCACCAAGGGCAGTCGAGGAGAGGACCAGTACTTC.

The chain combines TRBV2 with TRBJ2-7; 7 nucleotides align to TRBD1. CDR3 length equals 12 residues. With V trimmed by 8 bases and J by 7 bases, 8 bases remained unmatched. Germline loops: CDR1 SNHLY, CDR2 FYNNEI. CDR3 in amino acids: CASSGQVTEQYF. The CDR3 DNA reads TGTGCCAGCTCCGGACAGGTAACAGAGCAGTACTTC. Combining the CDR3 with reference TRBV2 and TRBJ2-7 gives the whole variable domain EPEVTQTPSHQVTQMGQEVILRCVPISNHLYFYWYRQILGQKVEFLVSFYNNEISEKSEIFDDQFSVERPDGSNFTLKIRSTKLEDSAMYFCASSGQVTEQYFGPGTRLTVT.

Ten or more counts support this clonotype. V gene TRBV27 combines with J gene TRBJ1-4, with D possibly being TRBD1 (6 bases). Germline V gives CDR1 MNHEY, CDR2 SMNVEV (reference sequence). The CDR3 spans 14 residues. The V end was cut by 6 bases, the J end by 5 bases, with 13 bases between. The CDR3, as DNA: TGTGCCAGCAGCCGGATCCAGGGGAATGAAAAACTGTTTTTT. Its protein product is CASSRIQGNEKLFF.

V and J are TRBV5-8 and TRBJ2-3; D is ambiguous. Near its end, the DNA agrees better with TRBJ1-5, so the J call may be wrong. The CDR3 contains 14 residues. CDR1 is SGHTS, CDR2 YDEGEE, per germline. CDR3 DNA: TGTGCCAGCAGCTCGGGATTTACCACAGATACGCAGCATTTT. Translating gives CASSSGFTTDTQHF.

Points on this clonotype: A much larger clone is a single base away; this may be a read error. The CDR3 here is CSASSGEQHF. In DNA form, the CDR3 reads TGCAGTGCTAGCTCTGGGGAGCAGCACTTC. The J gene is TRBJ2-7, the V gene TRBV20-1; D might be TRBD2 (5 bases). This CDR3 region has 10 residues. CDR1 and CDR2 from the germline V gene are DFQATT and SNEGSKA (reference sequence).

A note on this clonotype: One base away lies a much larger clone, so this may be a sequencing read error. This chain links TRBV19 with TRBJ1-2, with TRBD1 matching 10 bases. Germline V lookup: CDR1 LNHDA, CDR2 SQIVND (reference sequence). The CDR3 is 11 amino acids. After removal of 3 bases from V and 13 bases from J, the junction contained 2 bases not matched to a gene. The CDR3 bases are TGTGCCAGTAGTATTGACAGGGGGCTCACCTTC. Protein sequence: CASSIDRGLTF. The full variable domain, in which reference TRBV19 and TRBJ1-2 provide the parts outside the CDR3, is DGGITQSPKYLFRKEGQNVTLSCEQNLNHDAMYWYRQDPGQGLRLIYYSQIVNDFQKGDIAEGYSVSREKKESFPLTVTSAQKNPTAFYLCASSIDRGLTFGSGTRLTVV.

In the case of this clonotype: One end of the junction is discordant with germline, which a read error may explain. The V and J genes are TRBV20-1 and TRBJ2-7; 8 nucleotides match TRBD1. CDR1 DFQATT and CDR2 SNEGSKA come from the germline V gene (reference sequence). The CDR3 extends over 15 amino acids. Here the CDR3 DNA reads TGCAATGCTAGGCAGCGACAGGGGCCCACGTACGAGCAGTACTTC. This codes for CNARQRQGPTYEQYF.

Comment on this clonotype: This may arise from a read error, as a much more abundant clone is one base away. V and J are TRBV27 and TRBJ2-1; D perhaps matches TRBD2 (6 bases). Germline values: CDR1 MNHEY, CDR2 SMNVEV (reference sequence). The CDR3 spans 15 residues. CDR3 protein: CTSSPRESPYNEQFF. CDR3 DNA sequence: TGTACCAGCAGTCCTCGGGAGTCTCCCTACAATGAGCAGTTCTTC.

This clonotype has more than one count but fewer than ten. The chain couples TRBV10-3 to TRBJ2-2; D unresolved. The CDR3 runs to 14 residues. Deletions cut 6 bases from V and 3 bases from J, with 11 bases between. Germline CDR1 ENHRY, CDR2 SYGVKD. The CDR3 bases are TGTGCCATCAGAGCCCTAGGAGACACCGGGGAGCTGTTTTTT. Its translation: CAIRALGDTGELFF.

V is TRBV27 and J is TRBJ2-5, with 9 bases fitting TRBD1. The J segment lost 2 bases and the V segment lost 6 bases, leaving 7 bases of the junction unmatched. The CDR3 consists of 15 residues. Germline lookup yields CDR1 MNHEY and CDR2 SMNVEV (reference sequence). The CDR3 reads CASSIGTGRQETQYF. CDR3 sequence (DNA): TGTGCCAGCAGCATAGGGACAGGGCGACAAGAGACCCAGTACTTC.

Only a few counts were recorded for this clonotype. A much larger clone lies one base from this, so it may be a read error. The chain carries TRBV20-1 and TRBJ2-5, with 7 bases fitting TRBD1. Germline V gives CDR1 DFQATT, CDR2 SNEGSKA (reference sequence). This CDR3 spans 13 amino acids. The CDR3 DNA sequence: TGCAGTGCTATGGTACAGGGGTTGGAGACCGAGTACTTC. Encoded protein: CSAMVQGLETEYF.

This chain connects TRBV5-1 to TRBJ1-1; perhaps TRBD1 as D (6 bases). Germline CDR1 is SGHRS and CDR2 is YFSETQ. Trimming removed 4 bases from V and 5 bases from J, with 18 bases in between. The length of the CDR3 is 15 residues. The CDR3 here is CASSRDRPQGTEAFF. In DNA form, the CDR3 reads TGCGCCAGCAGCCGGGACCGCCCTCAGGGGACTGAAGCTTTCTTT.

This clonotype has only a few counts. The rearrangement links TRBV24-1 to TRBJ2-5, with a possible D match to TRBD2 (6 bases). CDR1 is KGHDR, CDR2 SFDVKD, per germline. This CDR3 contains 16 residues. V was trimmed by 0 bases and J by 4 bases, leaving 14 bases between them. CDR3 region: CATSDLRRDGGETQYF. CDR3 coding DNA: TGTGCCACCAGTGATTTGAGGCGGGATGGAGGAGAGACCCAGTACTTC.

CDR3: CASSLYGLEGNTGELFF. The CDR3 nucleotides are TGTGCCAGCAGTTTATACGGGTTGGAGGGTAACACCGGGGAGCTGTTTTTT. This chain uses TRBV28 with TRBJ2-2; D may be TRBD2 (6 bases). This CDR3 is 17 amino acids long. V lost 1 base and J lost 2, with 14 bases in between. Germline V gives CDR1 MDHEN, CDR2 SYDVKM.

The V gene is TRBV2, the J gene TRBJ2-7, with a weak D call TRBD1 (5 bases). Trimming cost V 7 bases and J 6 bases, with 19 bases left between them. The CDR3 sequence is 14 residues long. Germline loops: CDR1 SNHLY, CDR2 FYNNEI. The CDR3 is CASKGSVRVGEQYF. CDR3 DNA sequence: TGTGCCAGCAAAGGCAGCGTCAGGGTTGGCGAGCAGTACTTC.